This T cell receptor (beta chain) was sequenced during a study of T cell responses to AZD1222 COVID-19 vaccine. The data were produced by immunoSEQ multiplex PCR, yet TCRdb's version contains in-frame clones alone and is incomplete. The sample holds roughly 110,000 clones; approximately 92% are singletons and the top ten take approximately 8.9%. Study-level points and caveats: Within unmutated variant regions lay the reported targets of nearly half of spike-specific TCRs.

In this sample, this clone turned up once. Its antigen is undetermined. Pooled together were second doses at about 4 or about 12 weeks. This CDR3 region has 14 residues. V lost 5 bases to trimming and J lost 3 bases, with 12 bases between them. CDR1 is SGHNT, CDR2 YYREEE, per germline (reference sequence). The source is an adult who received the AZD1222 COVID-19 vaccine. The input for sequencing was peripheral blood, taken 28 days after the second AZD1222 dose. The rearrangement joins TRBV5-4 to TRBJ1-5; tentative D call: TRBD1 (6 bases). CDR3 region: CASSRQEDNQPQHF. In DNA form, the CDR3 reads TGTGCCAGCAGTCGACAGGAGGACAATCAGCCCCAGCATTTT.